This T cell receptor beta chain was recovered during a study of graft-versus-host responses after intestinal transplantation. Study summary: Recipients were given multivisceral, liver-intestinal, or isolated intestinal transplants. All recipients got anti-thymocyte globulin induction, then tacrolimus and steroids for 3 to 4 years.

The CDR3 length is 14 residues. V was cut by 9 bases and J by 7 bases, with 19 bases left in between. Germline values: CDR1 SNHLY, CDR2 FYNNEI. Sequencing used immunoSEQ multiplex PCR; TCRdb keeps in-frame clones, though not all of them. The sample lists about 21,000 clones; about 57% were seen once. Labeling with CFSE marked 200,000 or so responder cells, which were plated with 200,000 or so irradiated, violet-dye-labeled stimulator cells. This clonotype was sampled from a human patient who received an intestinal transplant. The material was alloreactive CD4+ T cells from a mixed lymphocyte reaction culture, obtained before intestinal transplant. This sample's subset: CFSE-low proliferating T cells sorted from roughly six-day pre-transplant mixed lymphocyte reaction (GvH or HvG direction). The chain recombines TRBV2 with TRBJ2-1; TRBD1 might be the D (6 bases). The CDR3 coding sequence is TGTGCCAGTACCCGTGAGACCCAGGGGAATGAGCAGTTCTTC. It yields the protein CASTRETQGNEQFF. Complete variable domain (other parts from reference TRBV2 and TRBJ2-1): EPEVTQTPSHQVTQMGQEVILRCVPISNHLYFYWYRQILGQKVEFLVSFYNNEISEKSEIFDDQFSVERPDGSNFTLKIRSTKLEDSAMYFCASTRETQGNEQFFGPGTRLTVL.